These T cell receptor beta chains were read from a single sample in a study of T cells in Graves' hyperthyroidism and ophthalmopathy. TCRdb recomputed calls from the multiplex PCR reads with MiXCR, one row per CDR3 protein. The sample lists a few hundred thousand distinct CDR3 sequences, 22% seen once, with about 49% in the top ten. The specimen sequenced was blood. Every receptor here comes from an older woman with Graves' ophthalmopathy. The CDR3 runs from the conserved cysteine through the conserved F or W. Fields, in order: V gene, D gene, J gene, clone size, CDR3 protein, CDR3 DNA. A D gene is named only where the DNA matches it firmly. Clone size is stated in some rows and not others, as once, few, many or a class when expanded.

V gene: TRBV4-1
D gene: TRBD2
J gene: TRBJ2-1
clone size: once
CDR3 protein: CASSRTSGRTGEQFF
CDR3 DNA: TGCGCCAGCAGTCGTACTAGCGGGAGAACGGGTGAGCAGTTCTTC

V gene: TRBV11-1
D gene: TRBD2
J gene: TRBJ2-1
clone size: many
CDR3 protein: CASSLTGTSAYNEQFF
CDR3 DNA: TGTGCCAGCAGCTTAACAGGGACTAGCGCTTACAATGAGCAGTTCTTC

V gene: TRBV7-2
D gene: NA
J gene: TRBJ1-2
clone size: few
CDR3 protein: CASSLGAAAGGYTF
CDR3 DNA: TGTGCCAGCAGCTTAGGAGCAGCGGCGGGCGGCTACACCTTC

V gene: TRBV12-3/TRBV12-4
D gene: NA
J gene: TRBJ1-1
clone size: many
CDR3 protein: CASSDRNTEAFF
CDR3 DNA: TGTGCCAGCTCCGACAGGAACACTGAAGCTTTCTTT

V gene: TRBV19
D gene: TRBD1
J gene: TRBJ2-7
clone size: few
CDR3 protein: CASSVIGTASYEQYF
CDR3 DNA: TGTGCCAGTAGTGTAATCGGGACAGCCTCCTACGAGCAGTACTTC

V gene: TRBV5-1
D gene: TRBD1
J gene: TRBJ1-1
clone size: few
CDR3 protein: CASSYGTGYTEAFF
CDR3 DNA: TGCGCCAGCAGCTACGGGACAGGGTACACTGAAGCTTTCTTT

V gene: TRBV28
D gene: TRBD1
J gene: TRBJ2-7
clone size: NA
CDR3 protein: CASSLYSGTGATYEQYF
CDR3 DNA: TGTGCCAGCAGTTTATACTCCGGGACAGGGGCCACCTACGAGCAGTACTTC

V gene: TRBV20-1
D gene: TRBD2
J gene: TRBJ2-1
clone size: few
CDR3 protein: CSVTSGSNEQFF
CDR3 DNA: TGCAGTGTAACTAGCGGGAGCAATGAGCAGTTCTTC

V gene: TRBV28
D gene: NA
J gene: TRBJ2-5
clone size: many
CDR3 protein: CASSDPRGQKETQYF
CDR3 DNA: TGTGCCAGCAGTGACCCACGGGGGCAGAAGGAGACCCAGTACTTC

V gene: TRBV11-2
D gene: TRBD2
J gene: TRBJ2-3
clone size: NA
CDR3 protein: CASSLLAGRETDTQYF
CDR3 DNA: TGTGCCAGCAGCCTCCTAGCGGGAAGGGAGACAGATACGCAGTATTTT

V gene: TRBV12-5
D gene: NA
J gene: TRBJ2-7
clone size: NA
CDR3 protein: CASGVGGEQYF
CDR3 DNA: TGTGCTAGTGGGGTGGGCGGCGAGCAGTACTTC

V gene: TRBV7-6
D gene: NA
J gene: TRBJ2-4
clone size: NA
CDR3 protein: CASSPFQIAKNIQYF
CDR3 DNA: TGTGCCAGCAGCCCCTTCCAGATAGCCAAAAACATTCAGTACTTC

V gene: TRBV7-2
D gene: TRBD2
J gene: TRBJ2-7
clone size: many
CDR3 protein: CASSSSSSGSYEQYF
CDR3 DNA: TGTGCCAGCAGCTCCTCCTCTAGCGGGAGCTACGAGCAGTACTTC

V gene: TRBV2
D gene: TRBD1
J gene: TRBJ1-1
clone size: many
CDR3 protein: CASSGDRVRAFF
CDR3 DNA: TGTGCCAGCAGTGGGGACAGGGTGCGGGCTTTCTTT

V gene: TRBV12-3/TRBV12-4
D gene: NA
J gene: TRBJ2-7
clone size: many
CDR3 protein: CASSFSEGFNEQYF
CDR3 DNA: TGTGCCAGCAGTTTCTCAGAAGGATTTAACGAGCAGTACTTC

V gene: TRBV3-1
D gene: TRBD1
J gene: TRBJ1-1
clone size: NA
CDR3 protein: CASSQEQTGDPEAFF
CDR3 DNA: TGTGCCAGCAGCCAAGAACAGACAGGGGACCCTGAAGCTTTCTTT

V gene: TRBV5-1
D gene: TRBD2
J gene: TRBJ2-1
clone size: many
CDR3 protein: CASSLGGAGDGNEQFF
CDR3 DNA: TGCGCCAGCAGCTTGGGGGGAGCGGGAGACGGCAATGAGCAGTTCTTC

V gene: TRBV3-1
D gene: TRBD1
J gene: TRBJ2-5
clone size: NA
CDR3 protein: CASSPQTGASETQYF
CDR3 DNA: TGTGCCAGCAGCCCTCAGACAGGGGCGTCGGAGACCCAGTACTTC

V gene: TRBV20-1
D gene: TRBD1
J gene: TRBJ2-7
clone size: few
CDR3 protein: CSAQTGTSSYEQYF
CDR3 DNA: TGCAGTGCCCAGACAGGGACAAGCTCCTACGAGCAGTACTTC

V gene: TRBV5-1
D gene: NA
J gene: TRBJ2-1
clone size: NA
CDR3 protein: CASSQQGGSYNEQFF
CDR3 DNA: TGCGCCAGCAGCCAACAGGGAGGTTCCTACAATGAGCAGTTCTTC

V gene: TRBV29-1
D gene: NA
J gene: TRBJ2-7
clone size: NA
CDR3 protein: CSAGKDIPYEQYF
CDR3 DNA: TGCAGCGCGGGGAAAGACATCCCCTACGAGCAGTACTTC

V gene: TRBV3-1
D gene: TRBD1
J gene: TRBJ1-6
clone size: NA
CDR3 protein: CASSQAGQVKPPLHF
CDR3 DNA: TGTGCCAGCAGCCAAGCGGGACAGGTCAAACCACCCCTCCACTTT

V gene: TRBV2
D gene: NA
J gene: TRBJ1-4
clone size: NA
CDR3 protein: CASSWRTGDEKLFF
CDR3 DNA: TGTGCCAGCAGTTGGAGGACGGGGGATGAAAAACTGTTTTTT

V gene: TRBV3-1
D gene: TRBD1
J gene: TRBJ1-5
clone size: NA
CDR3 protein: CASSRQGAQPQHF
CDR3 DNA: TGTGCCAGCAGCCGACAGGGGGCACAGCCCCAGCATTTT

V gene: TRBV4-1
D gene: NA
J gene: TRBJ2-7
clone size: NA
CDR3 protein: CASSQVTREEQYF
CDR3 DNA: TGCGCCAGCAGCCAAGTAACGAGGGAGGAGCAGTACTTC

V gene: TRBV5-1
D gene: TRBD1
J gene: TRBJ2-7
clone size: NA
CDR3 protein: CASSPPILRGRDYEQYF
CDR3 DNA: TGTGCCAGCAGCCCCCCCATTCTCAGGGGGCGAGACTACGAGCAGTACTTC

V gene: TRBV18
D gene: NA
J gene: TRBJ1-5
clone size: NA
CDR3 protein: CASSPGGPPNQPQHF
CDR3 DNA: TGTGCCAGCTCACCGGGCGGCCCGCCAAATCAGCCCCAGCATTTT